The rows below give T cell receptor beta chains drawn from one sample of a study of T cell responses to AZD1222 COVID-19 vaccine. The method was immunoSEQ multiplex PCR; TCRdb's version includes in-frame clones alone and lacks a portion of them. The sample lists about 170,000 clones; approximately 92% were seen once. Sequenced material: peripheral blood, taken on day 0 of AZD1222 vaccination. These receptors originate from an adult in good health. CDR3s include the opening cysteine and the closing phenylalanine or tryptophan. A D gene is named only where the DNA matches it firmly. The listing skips clone size in some rows; elsewhere it reads once, few, many or a size class.

d_gene: TRBD2
abundance: once
j_gene: TRBJ2-3
v_gene: TRBV2
CDR3nt: TGTGCCAGCAGCAAGCGGGAAAGCACAGATACGCAGTATTTT
CDR3aa: CASSKRESTDTQYF

d_gene: .
abundance: .
j_gene: TRBJ1-4
v_gene: TRBV27
CDR3nt: TGTGCCAGCAGTTTAGCGGCGGGCATTAATGAAAAACTGTTTTTT
CDR3aa: CASSLAAGINEKLFF

d_gene: .
abundance: .
j_gene: TRBJ2-3
v_gene: TRBV15
CDR3nt: TGTGCCACCGGGGAGGGGGGAAGCACAGATACGCAGTATTTT
CDR3aa: CATGEGGSTDTQYF

d_gene: .
abundance: .
j_gene: TRBJ1-1
v_gene: TRBV28
CDR3nt: TGTGCCAGCTTTACCACGGGGGGCGTGTTCACTGAAGCTTTCTTT
CDR3aa: CASFTTGGVFTEAFF

d_gene: TRBD1
abundance: .
j_gene: TRBJ1-1
v_gene: TRBV6-5
CDR3nt: TGTGCCAGCAGTTATCGGGAGGGCAGGGGGATCCCTGAAGCTTTCTTT
CDR3aa: CASSYREGRGIPEAFF

d_gene: .
abundance: .
j_gene: TRBJ2-7
v_gene: TRBV18
CDR3nt: TGTGCCAGCTCACCGGACTTCGCCTCCGAGCAGTACTTC
CDR3aa: CASSPDFASEQYF

d_gene: .
abundance: few
j_gene: TRBJ1-3
v_gene: TRBV7-9
CDR3nt: TGTGCCAGCAGCTCTGCAGTAGACTCTGGAAACACCATATATTTT
CDR3aa: CASSSAVDSGNTIYF

d_gene: .
abundance: .
j_gene: TRBJ2-1
v_gene: TRBV27
CDR3nt: TGTGCCAGCAGTTCCCCATCCAATGAGCAGTTCTTC
CDR3aa: CASSSPSNEQFF

d_gene: TRBD1
abundance: .
j_gene: TRBJ1-1
v_gene: TRBV3-1/TRBV3-2
CDR3nt: TGTGCCAGCAGCCAAGGCGGTCCCAGGGGGAGTACTGAAGCTTTCTTT
CDR3aa: CASSQGGPRGSTEAFF

d_gene: TRBD2
abundance: .
j_gene: TRBJ2-5
v_gene: TRBV5-1
CDR3nt: TGCGCCAGCAGCAGCGGGACTAGCAAAGAGACCCAGTACTTC
CDR3aa: CASSSGTSKETQYF

d_gene: TRBD1
abundance: .
j_gene: TRBJ2-2
v_gene: TRBV27
CDR3nt: TGTGCCAGCACAGGTCAGGGGGCCACCGGGGAGCTGTTTTTT
CDR3aa: CASTGQGATGELFF

d_gene: .
abundance: once
j_gene: TRBJ1-2
v_gene: TRBV14
CDR3nt: TGTGCCAGCAGCCAAGATCTTGGAACAGCAAACTATGGCTACACCTTC
CDR3aa: CASSQDLGTANYGYTF

d_gene: .
abundance: .
j_gene: TRBJ1-5
v_gene: TRBV15
CDR3nt: TGTGCCACCGCGGCCGCCCACAATCAGCCCCAGCATTTT
CDR3aa: CATAAAHNQPQHF

d_gene: TRBD1
abundance: .
j_gene: TRBJ2-7
v_gene: TRBV7-9
CDR3nt: TGTGCCAGCAGCTCCCAGGGGGCGTCCTCCTACGAGCAGTACTTC
CDR3aa: CASSSQGASSYEQYF

d_gene: TRBD1
abundance: .
j_gene: TRBJ2-7
v_gene: TRBV11-1
CDR3nt: TGTGCCAGCAGCCGTGACAGGGGTGGGGACGAGCAGTACTTC
CDR3aa: CASSRDRGGDEQYF

d_gene: .
abundance: .
j_gene: TRBJ1-2
v_gene: TRBV7-9
CDR3nt: TGTGCCAGCAGGTCGGGTCCCCAGGGCTACACCTTC
CDR3aa: CASRSGPQGYTF

d_gene: TRBD1
abundance: .
j_gene: TRBJ1-2
v_gene: TRBV9
CDR3nt: TGTGCCAGCAGCGTAGCGGGACAGGGCTCTTTATATGGCTACACCTTC
CDR3aa: CASSVAGQGSLYGYTF

d_gene: .
abundance: .
j_gene: TRBJ1-5
v_gene: TRBV19
CDR3nt: TGTGCCAGTTCCTGGCAGGATTATAGCAATCAGCCCCAGCATTTT
CDR3aa: CASSWQDYSNQPQHF